Here is one T cell receptor beta chain with its context. Its target is unknown. This sample is part of a study of blood T cells in healthy people across ages. General study results and limits: Both higher diversity and more naive CD4+ cells marked long-lived donors when set against aged donors. Significant beta diversity loss was already apparent by age approximately 37, declining roughly linearly.

Alongside a J-beta primer mix, a sample-barcoded 5' primer served in a second PCR lasting about 7 to 11 cycles. Using its own MiXCR run on the 5' RACE reads, TCRdb lists one record per CDR3 protein. Of hundreds of thousands of distinct CDR3 sequences listed, under 25% are singletons. CDR1 is KGHSH, CDR2 LQKENI, per germline. This CDR3 is built from 12 residues. V lost 4 bases and J 8 bases, leaving 9 bases between the germline ends. Material for sequencing was blood. The source is a man between 65 and 80 years old in good health. This chain links TRBV18 with TRBJ2-1; D may be TRBD2 (6 bases). In DNA form, the CDR3 reads TGTGCCAGCTCACGGGAGCGGGATGAGCAGTTCTTC. This gives the protein CASSRERDEQFF. The whole variable domain, remainder taken from reference TRBV18 and TRBJ2-1, is NAGVMQNPRHLVRRRGQEARLRCSPMKGHSHVYWYRQLPEEGLKFMVYLQKENIIDESGMPKERFSAEFPKEGPSILRIQQVVRGDSAAYFCASSRERDEQFFGPGTRLTVL.